Following are 30 T cell receptor beta chains from one sample sequenced in a study. From the RT-PCR reads, TCRdb called clonotypes with MiXCR, one entry per CDR3 protein. Found here are about 680,000 distinct CDR3 sequences, 14% of them singletons; the top ten hold 3.6%. The sequenced sample consisted of memory CD4+ T cells from blood. The receptors originated from a female donor in good health, serving as a healthy control.

The chain has TRBV7-2 and TRBJ2-3, with D unresolved. V was trimmed by 5 bases and J by 6 bases, leaving 9 bases between them. Germline V gives CDR1 SGHTA, CDR2 FQGNSA. The CDR3 length is 12 residues. As DNA, the CDR3 is TGTGCCAGCAGCCCCCAACAGGATACGCAGTATTTT. Translated, it gives CASSPQQDTQYF. Using reference TRBV7-2 and TRBJ2-3 for the parts outside the CDR3, the full variable domain is GAGVSQSPSNKVTEKGKDVELRCDPISGHTALYWYRQSLGQGLEFLIYFQGNSAPDKSGLPSDRFSAERTGGSVSTLTIQRTQQEDSAVYLCASSPQQDTQYFGPGTRLTVL.

The sample holds many counts of this clonotype. The rearrangement links TRBV20-1 to TRBJ1-5, with a possible D match to TRBD1 (6 bases). The CDR3 covers 13 residues. Germline V CDR1 and CDR2: DFQATT, SNEGSKA (reference sequence). With 6 bases removed from V and 4 bases from J, the gap between germline ends came to 13 bases. As DNA, the CDR3 is TGCAGTGCCATGCAGGGGCTTAATCAGCCCCAGCATTTT. It specifies CSAMQGLNQPQHF.

The chain joins TRBV6-2 or TRBV6-3 to TRBJ2-3, with 8 bases aligning to TRBD2. The CDR3 runs 14 residues. V lost 0 bases, J lost 14 bases, and 10 bases stayed unmatched. CDR1 and CDR2 from the germline V gene are MNHEY and SVGEGT. CDR3 sequence reads: CASSYSSSGSHWYF. CDR3 coding DNA: TGTGCCAGCAGTTACTCGTCGAGCGGGAGCCACTGGTATTTT.

This clonotype was seen a handful of times. The chain is built from TRBV27 and TRBJ1-2; the match to TRBD1 covers 7 bases. The CDR3 has 15 amino acids. In germline, CDR1 is MNHEY, CDR2 SMNVEV (reference sequence). Unmatched junction bases numbered 6, after V lost 5 bases and J lost 0 bases. CDR3: CASSPGQEANYGYTF. The DNA of the CDR3 is TGTGCCAGCAGTCCCGGACAGGAAGCTAACTATGGCTACACCTTC.

This clonotype has a count of ten or more. This chain connects TRBV6-2 or TRBV6-3 to TRBJ2-4, with D perhaps being TRBD1 or TRBD2 (5 bases each). V was trimmed by 7 bases and J by 6 bases, leaving 16 bases between them. This CDR3 is built from 14 residues. From germline, CDR1 is MNHEY and CDR2 SVGEGT. The CDR3 loop reads CASNLEGRGNIQYF. CDR3 DNA sequence: TGTGCCAGCAACCTTGAGGGACGGGGAAACATTCAGTACTTC.

The genes are TRBV5-4 and TRBJ1-6, with D perhaps matching TRBD1 (5 bases). V was trimmed by 0 bases and J by 9 bases, leaving 16 bases between them. Germline V gene sequence: CDR1 SGHNT, CDR2 YYREEE (reference sequence). The length of the CDR3 is 16 residues. CDR3 coding DNA: TGTGCCAGCAGCTTGGCCTCCGAGGGACGGGGTTCACCCCTCCACTTT. Its translation: CASSLASEGRGSPLHF. The full variable domain, its missing parts supplied by reference TRBV5-4 and TRBJ1-6, is ETGVTQSPTHLIKTRGQQVTLRCSSQSGHNTVSWYQQALGQGPQFIFQYYREEENGRGNFPPRFSGLQFPNYSSELNVNALELDDSALYLCASSLASEGRGSPLHFGNGTRLTVT.

This clonotype was seen a few times. The rearrangement uses TRBV24-1 and TRBJ2-3; 10 bases match TRBD1. Germline lookup yields CDR1 KGHDR and CDR2 SFDVKD. The CDR3 extends over 15 amino acids. The trim removed 2 bases at V and 5 bases at J, leaving 3 bases unmatched. The CDR3 DNA sequence: TGTGCCACCAGTGATTCGGGACAGGGGAGAGATACGCAGTATTTT. Translating gives CATSDSGQGRDTQYF.

A few counts support this clonotype. The V and J genes are TRBV12-3 or TRBV12-4 and TRBJ1-2; tentative D call: TRBD1 (6 bases). V lost 6 bases to trimming and J lost 2 bases, with 19 bases between them. The CDR3 has 16 amino acids. For the CDR3, the DNA is TGTGCCAGCAGCAATGGGGGGAGACAGGTCAACTATGGCTACACCTTC. This translates into CASSNGGRQVNYGYTF.

This clonotype was detected only a few times. The rearrangement joins TRBV5-6 to TRBJ1-6; D perhaps matches TRBD1 (5 bases). The CDR3 covers 15 residues. From germline, CDR1 is SGHDT and CDR2 YYEEEE. Trimming stripped 2 bases from V and 6 bases from J, with 12 bases between. The CDR3 DNA is TGTGCCAGCAGCTTACTACGAGGGGCTAATTCACCCCTCCACTTT. Translated, it gives CASSLLRGANSPLHF.

This clonotype was seen at least ten times. The chain has TRBV20-1 and TRBJ2-2, with 9 bases fitting TRBD2. The V gene end was trimmed by 0 bases and the J gene end by 1 base; junction bases not matched to a gene: 6. The CDR3 runs 17 residues. The germline V gene has CDR1 DFQATT and CDR2 SNEGSKA (reference sequence). CDR3: CSARDSGTSWNTGELFF. CDR3 coding DNA: TGCAGTGCTAGAGATTCAGGGACTAGCTGGAACACCGGGGAGCTGTTTTTT.

There are many counts of this clonotype. The rearrangement uses TRBV6-2 or TRBV6-3 and TRBJ1-1, with 7 positions matching TRBD1. The CDR3 is made up of 14 amino acids. Germline-derived CDR1 and CDR2 are MNHEY and SVGEGT. J lost 0 bases, V lost 7 bases, and 5 bases had no gene match. This CDR3 reads CASIPGTVNTEAFF. The CDR3 nucleotides read TGTGCCAGCATCCCGGGGACAGTGAACACTGAAGCTTTCTTT.

This sequence joins TRBV6-1 and TRBJ2-5; D unclear. The CDR3 has 14 amino acids. The germline V gene has CDR1 MNHNS and CDR2 SASEGT. Trimming took 0 bases from V and 1 from J, leaving 6 bases between them. The CDR3 sequence: CASSEATAQETQYF. The CDR3 region has the DNA TGTGCCAGCAGTGAAGCCACGGCCCAAGAGACCCAGTACTTC.

This clonotype was picked up one time. CDR3 sequence reads: CASSSPGLAQEQYF. The CDR3 DNA sequence: TGTGCCAGCAGTTCACCGGGACTAGCACAGGAGCAGTACTTC. The chain links TRBV28 to TRBJ2-1; 9 nucleotides line up with TRBD2. With the DNA end fitting TRBJ2-7 better, the J assignment may be wrong. Germline values: CDR1 MDHEN, CDR2 SYDVKM. This CDR3 is built from 14 residues.

This clonotype was recorded a few times. The V and J genes are TRBV3-1 and TRBJ1-2, with 9 positions matching TRBD1. The CDR3 is made up of 14 amino acids. J lost 4 bases, V lost 8 bases, and 8 bases had no gene match. Germline V gene lookup returns CDR1 LGHDT and CDR2 YNNKEL (reference sequence). The CDR3 loop is CASGTGGSIYGYTF. The CDR3 bases are TGTGCCAGCGGAACAGGGGGCTCTATCTATGGCTACACCTTC.

This clonotype was counted only a few times. The chain joins TRBV2 to TRBJ2-3; 10 bases line up with TRBD2. Germline V gene data show CDR1 as SNHLY and CDR2 as FYNNEI. Germline trimming cut 6 bases from V and 3 bases from J; bases unmatched to any gene: 6. The CDR3 loop spans 15 amino acids. The DNA for the CDR3 is TGTGCCAGCAGCGTTAGCGGGAGGAAAACAGATACGCAGTATTTT. It translates to CASSVSGRKTDTQYF.

This clonotype was recorded at least ten times. The chain carries TRBV6-5 and TRBJ1-2; tentative D call: TRBD1 (6 bases). The germline V and J ends were trimmed by 3 bases and 5 bases, with 16 bases remaining between them. This CDR3 is 15 amino acids long. In germline, CDR1 is MNHEY, CDR2 SVGAGI. The CDR3 DNA reads as TGTGCCAGCAGTTATCGGCAGGGGCGGGGTTATGGCTACACCTTC. As protein: CASSYRQGRGYGYTF.

As DNA, the CDR3 is TGTGCCAGCAGTTTTAGCGGGAGACAGGGCGGGGAGCTGTTTTTT. As protein: CASSFSGRQGGELFF. The chain is built from TRBV27 and TRBJ2-2; 9 bases are a match to TRBD2. CDR3 length: 15 residues. After removal of 3 bases from V and 7 bases from J, the junction contained 6 bases not matched to a gene. CDR1 is MNHEY, CDR2 SMNVEV, per germline (reference sequence).

The chain links TRBV6-2 or TRBV6-3 to TRBJ2-7; D unresolved. The germline V gene has CDR1 MNHEY and CDR2 SVGEGT. This CDR3 is built from 13 residues. Trimming left V 1 base short and J 3 bases short, with 7 bases between. The CDR3 here is CASSYWSNYEQYF. CDR3 coding DNA: TGTGCCAGCAGTTACTGGAGCAACTACGAGCAGTACTTC.

DNA of the CDR3: TGTGCCAGCACCAAACAGGGGACTTACTATGGCTACACCTTC. Protein product: CASTKQGTYYGYTF. The rearrangement links TRBV12-3 or TRBV12-4 to TRBJ1-2; 7 bases agree with TRBD1. The CDR3 loop spans 14 amino acids. The trim removed 7 bases at V and 3 bases at J, leaving 8 bases unmatched.

This rearrangement joins TRBV18 to TRBJ1-5; D gene ambiguous. This CDR3 contains 17 residues. Trimming took off 1 base at V and 2 bases at J, with 15 bases between the two ends. CDR1 is KGHSH and CDR2 is LQKENI in the germline V gene. The CDR3 bases are TGTGCCAGCTCACCACTGCCCGGGCCAGGCGGCAATCAGCCCCAGCATTTT. It codes for CASSPLPGPGGNQPQHF.

This clonotype was picked up a small number of times. The chain joins TRBV18 to TRBJ2-7; D not resolved. V dropped 3 bases and J dropped 5 bases, with 8 bases sitting between them. This CDR3 is 12 amino acids long. Germline CDR1 KGHSH, CDR2 LQKENI. The CDR3 spells CASSPSNDEQYF. Written as DNA, the CDR3 is TGTGCCAGCTCACCCTCCAACGACGAGCAGTACTTC.

This clonotype was picked up a small number of times. The gene calls are TRBV12-3 or TRBV12-4 and TRBJ2-4; 7 bases align to TRBD2. The V and J ends lost 7 bases and 0 bases, in that order; junction bases with no gene match: 6. CDR3 size: 15 residues. CDR3 sequence: CASTNLAGAKNIQYF. CDR3 coding DNA: TGTGCCAGCACAAATTTAGCGGGAGCCAAAAACATTCAGTACTTC.

The CDR3 region has the DNA TGTGCCAGCAGCTTAGCTCCCTCCGGGGGGGGGAACACTGAAGCTTTCTTT. This gives the protein CASSLAPSGGGNTEAFF. The J gene is TRBJ1-1, the V gene TRBV7-6; TRBD1 is a possible D gene (5 bases). CDR3 length equals 17 residues. V lost 0 bases to trimming and J lost 1 base, with 15 bases between them. Germline V CDR1 and CDR2: SGHVS, FNYEAQ.

The chain couples TRBV20-1 to TRBJ2-2, with D perhaps TRBD1 (5 bases). V lost 1 base and J 2 bases, leaving 11 bases between the germline ends. CDR1 is DFQATT and CDR2 is SNEGSKA in the germline V gene (reference sequence). CDR3 length: 15 residues. This chain's CDR3 is CSARGGLPNTGELFF. CDR3 nucleotide sequence: TGCAGTGCTAGAGGGGGCTTACCAAACACCGGGGAGCTGTTTTTT.

The chain joins TRBV20-1 to TRBJ2-5, with 11 positions matching TRBD2. CDR3 length: 14 amino acids. Germline V CDR1 and CDR2: DFQATT, SNEGSKA (reference sequence). Trimming cost V 0 bases and J 7 bases; bases outside gene matches: 4. The CDR3 bases are TGCAGTGCTAGAGATGGACTAGCGGGTGCGACCCAGTACTTC. This sequence encodes CSARDGLAGATQYF.

The chain recombines TRBV29-1 with TRBJ2-5; weak D call: TRBD1 (5 bases). Trimming left V 1 base short and J 1 base short, with 10 bases between. The CDR3 extends over 14 amino acids. Germline V gene lookup returns CDR1 SQVTM and CDR2 ANQGSEA. CDR3 sequence (DNA): TGCAGCGTTGAAGGGCTACAGGCCCAAGAGACCCAGTACTTC. This gives the protein CSVEGLQAQETQYF.

This clonotype was picked up a small number of times. The J gene is TRBJ2-1, the V gene TRBV7-9, with 10 bases identical to TRBD1. V was pared by 5 bases and J by 9 bases, with 10 bases of the junction left unmatched. CDR1 and CDR2 (germline): SEHNR, FQNEAQ (reference sequence). This CDR3 comprises 15 residues. The DNA of the CDR3 is TGTGCCAGCAGCCGTAGCCGGGACAGGGGACTTGAGCAGTTCTTC. Residues: CASSRSRDRGLEQFF.

The genes are TRBV20-1 and TRBJ2-7; 11 bases match TRBD2. V shed 4 bases, J shed 7 bases, and the junction held 9 bases outside the gene matches. The CDR3 runs 14 residues. Germline lookup yields CDR1 DFQATT and CDR2 SNEGSKA (reference sequence). CDR3 in DNA: TGCAGTGCTACAAGTAGCGGGAGGGCGGGAGAGCAGTACTTC. Translating gives CSATSSGRAGEQYF.

The J gene is TRBJ1-4, the V gene TRBV10-3; TRBD1 is a possible D gene (5 bases). The germline CDR1 and CDR2 sequences are ENHRY and SYGVKD. Trimming pared 0 bases from V and 1 base from J, leaving 9 bases between. The CDR3 is 16 amino acids. The CDR3 loop is CAISESRRGTNEKLFF. CDR3 sequence (DNA): TGTGCCATCAGTGAGTCCCGGAGGGGAACTAATGAAAAACTGTTTTTT.

This clonotype was recorded many times. The chain carries TRBV5-1 and TRBJ2-7, with 13 bases matching TRBD2. Germline-derived CDR1 and CDR2 are SGHRS and YFSETQ. This CDR3 contains 16 residues. V was pared by 4 bases and J by 5 bases, with 9 bases of the junction left unmatched. The CDR3 DNA sequence: TGCGCCAGCAGCATACAAGGACTAGCGGGAGTGAACGAGCAGTACTTC. Its protein is CASSIQGLAGVNEQYF.